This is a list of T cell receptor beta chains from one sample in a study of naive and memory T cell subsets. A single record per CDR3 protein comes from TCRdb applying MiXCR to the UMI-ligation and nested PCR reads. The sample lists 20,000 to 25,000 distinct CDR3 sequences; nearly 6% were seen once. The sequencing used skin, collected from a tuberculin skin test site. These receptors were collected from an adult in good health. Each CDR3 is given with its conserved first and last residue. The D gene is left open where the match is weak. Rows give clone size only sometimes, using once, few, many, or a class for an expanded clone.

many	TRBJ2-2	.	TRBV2	CANREGFTGELFF	TGTGCCAACAGGGAGGGGTTCACCGGGGAGCTGTTTTTT
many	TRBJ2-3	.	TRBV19	CASSRVKRSTDTQYF	TGTGCCAGTAGTAGGGTGAAGCGGTCCACAGATACGCAGTATTTT
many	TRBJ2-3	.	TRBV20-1	CSASDPRSTDTQYF	TGCAGTGCTTCGGACCCAAGGAGCACAGATACGCAGTATTTT
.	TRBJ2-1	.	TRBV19	CASHARSTINEQFF	TGTGCCAGTCATGCCCGTTCAACCATCAATGAGCAGTTCTTC
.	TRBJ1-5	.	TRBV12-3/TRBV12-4	CASKLDSNQPQHF	TGTGCCAGCAAATTGGACAGCAATCAGCCCCAGCATTTT
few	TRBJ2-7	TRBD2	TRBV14	CASSPSGRRETYYEQYF	TGTGCCAGCAGCCCCTCCGGTCGGCGGGAGACCTACTACGAGCAGTACTTC
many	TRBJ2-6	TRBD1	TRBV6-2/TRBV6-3	CASSNLPRQGAWGANVLTF	TGTGCCAGCAGTAACCTCCCCCGACAGGGGGCTTGGGGGGCCAACGTCCTGACTTTC
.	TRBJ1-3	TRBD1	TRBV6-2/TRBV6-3	CASSYPGTGAIPSGNTIYF	TGTGCCAGCAGTTACCCCGGGACAGGGGCCATACCTTCTGGAAACACCATATATTTT
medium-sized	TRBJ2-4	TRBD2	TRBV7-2	CASSSGLAGLNIQYF	TGTGCCAGCAGCTCGGGACTAGCGGGATTGAACATTCAGTACTTC
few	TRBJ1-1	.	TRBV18	CASSPRAQGSLNTEAFF	TGTGCCAGCTCACCCCGGGCCCAGGGTTCCTTGAACACTGAAGCTTTCTTT
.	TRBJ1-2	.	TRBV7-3	CASSSGLPGDYGYTF	TGTGCCAGCAGCTCGGGCCTGCCCGGGGACTATGGCTACACCTTC
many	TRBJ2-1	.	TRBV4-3	CASSQEVVVHNEQFF	TGCGCCAGCAGCCAAGAGGTAGTGGTACACAATGAGCAGTTCTTC
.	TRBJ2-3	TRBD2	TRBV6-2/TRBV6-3	CASSYWREADTQYF	TGTGCCAGCAGTTACTGGCGGGAGGCAGATACGCAGTATTTT
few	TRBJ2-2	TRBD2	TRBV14	CASSFQKTSGNSGELFF	TGTGCCAGCAGCTTCCAAAAGACTAGCGGGAATTCCGGGGAGCTGTTTTTT
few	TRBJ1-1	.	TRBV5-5	CASSLSVGATEAFF	TGTGCCAGCAGCTTATCTGTAGGGGCCACTGAAGCTTTCTTT
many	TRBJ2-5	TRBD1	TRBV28	CASSFPRGQEETQYF	TGTGCCAGCAGTTTTCCCAGGGGGCAGGAAGAGACCCAGTACTTC
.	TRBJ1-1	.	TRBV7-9	CASKQGGNTEAFF	TGTGCCAGCAAACAAGGGGGGAACACTGAAGCTTTCTTT
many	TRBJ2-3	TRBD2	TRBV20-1	CSARLAGADTQYF	TGCAGTGCTAGACTAGCGGGAGCAGATACGCAGTATTTT
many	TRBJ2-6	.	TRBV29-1	CSALHAPRGPGANVLTF	TGCAGCGCCCTACACGCGCCACGGGGACCTGGGGCCAACGTCCTGACTTTC
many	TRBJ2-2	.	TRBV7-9	CASSPTRTAAGELFF	TGTGCCAGCAGCCCGACGAGGACAGCCGCCGGGGAGCTGTTTTTT
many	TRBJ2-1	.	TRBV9	CASSVSDPKDEQFF	TGTGCCAGCAGCGTATCTGACCCCAAGGATGAGCAGTTCTTC
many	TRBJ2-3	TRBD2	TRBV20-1	CGSRLAGLDTQYF	TGCGGCTCTAGACTAGCGGGGCTAGATACGCAGTATTTT
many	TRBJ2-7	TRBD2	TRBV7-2	CASSLAGGSYEQYF	TGTGCCAGCAGCTTAGCCGGCGGGAGCTACGAGCAGTACTTC